These T cell receptor beta chains were read from a single sample in a study of cytotoxic CD8 clonotypes in ibrutinib-treated CLL. This table comes from immunoSEQ multiplex PCR, and its TCRdb copy is limited to in-frame clones, with some not included. The sample lists around 330,000 clones, roughly two thirds seen once, with about 5.9% in the top ten. The sequences come from PBMCs, collected after 36 months of ibrutinib treatment. Receptors originate from a human donor with chronic lymphocytic leukemia. The CDR3 runs from the conserved cysteine through the conserved F or W. The order of the fields is CDR3 protein, CDR3 DNA, D gene, clone size, J gene, V gene. The D gene is left open where the match is weak. Some rows have no size entry. The others give once, few or many, or a class for an expanded clone.

CDR3 protein: CASSYTGPGGGYTF
CDR3 DNA: TGCGCCAGCAGCTATACAGGTCCTGGGGGTGGCTACACCTTC
D gene: .
clone size: once
J gene: TRBJ1-2
V gene: TRBV5-1

CDR3 protein: CATAVSRGGANYGYTF
CDR3 DNA: TGTGCCACAGCAGTTAGTAGGGGAGGAGCTAACTATGGCTACACCTTC
D gene: .
clone size: .
J gene: TRBJ1-2
V gene: TRBV2

CDR3 protein: CASSLETGRRPQHF
CDR3 DNA: TGTGCCAGCAGCTTGGAAACAGGGAGGAGGCCCCAGCATTTT
D gene: .
clone size: .
J gene: TRBJ1-5
V gene: TRBV7-6

CDR3 protein: CASSLKGLEQFF
CDR3 DNA: TGTGCCAGCAGTTTAAAAGGGTTAGAGCAGTTCTTC
D gene: .
clone size: few
J gene: TRBJ2-1
V gene: TRBV28

CDR3 protein: CSVAGQVGRVGEQFF
CDR3 DNA: TGCAGCGTCGCGGGACAGGTTGGCCGGGTTGGAGAGCAGTTCTTC
D gene: TRBD1
clone size: .
J gene: TRBJ2-1
V gene: TRBV29-1

CDR3 protein: CASSSSGGEQYF
CDR3 DNA: TGCGCCAGCAGCTCCTCAGGGGGCGAGCAGTACTTC
D gene: TRBD1
clone size: few
J gene: TRBJ2-7
V gene: TRBV5-1

CDR3 protein: CASSMGQGIAGYEQYF
CDR3 DNA: TGTGCCAGTAGTATGGGACAGGGCATTGCGGGATACGAGCAGTACTTC
D gene: TRBD1
clone size: .
J gene: TRBJ2-7
V gene: TRBV19

CDR3 protein: CAISTGNYGYTF
CDR3 DNA: TGTGCCATCAGTACAGGAAACTATGGCTACACCTTC
D gene: .
clone size: few
J gene: TRBJ1-2
V gene: TRBV10-3

CDR3 protein: CASSPRIAGGFSTDTQYF
CDR3 DNA: TGCGCCAGCAGCCCAAGGATAGCGGGAGGATTTAGCACAGATACGCAGTATTTT
D gene: TRBD2
clone size: once
J gene: TRBJ2-3
V gene: TRBV5-1

CDR3 protein: CASGTSGRGYYEQYF
CDR3 DNA: TGTGCCAGCGGGACTAGCGGGAGGGGTTACTACGAGCAGTACTTC
D gene: TRBD2
clone size: .
J gene: TRBJ2-7
V gene: TRBV27

CDR3 protein: CASSRGTRGYTF
CDR3 DNA: TGTGCCAGCAGTCGCGGAACCCGCGGCTACACCTTC
D gene: .
clone size: few
J gene: TRBJ1-2
V gene: TRBV13

CDR3 protein: CASTHGVYGYTF
CDR3 DNA: TGTGCCAGCACCCACGGGGTCTATGGCTACACCTTC
D gene: .
clone size: .
J gene: TRBJ1-2
V gene: TRBV6-1

CDR3 protein: CASSTPGGRNYEQYF
CDR3 DNA: TGTGCCAGCAGCACCCCTGGCGGGAGGAACTACGAGCAGTACTTC
D gene: TRBD2
clone size: .
J gene: TRBJ2-7
V gene: TRBV11-2

CDR3 protein: CASSLGRESPLHF
CDR3 DNA: TGTGCCAGCAGCTTAGGACGAGAATCACCCCTCCACTTT
D gene: .
clone size: .
J gene: TRBJ1-6
V gene: TRBV11-1

CDR3 protein: CASSPLGTGPYEQYF
CDR3 DNA: TGTGCCAGCAGCCCCCTCGGGACAGGTCCCTACGAGCAGTACTTC
D gene: TRBD1
clone size: .
J gene: TRBJ2-7
V gene: TRBV5-6

CDR3 protein: CASSTVMTGTGPPYTF
CDR3 DNA: TGTGCCAGTAGTACCGTTATGACCGGGACAGGTCCTCCCTACACCTTC
D gene: TRBD1
clone size: .
J gene: TRBJ1-2
V gene: TRBV19

CDR3 protein: CASRSGTGGNQPQHF
CDR3 DNA: TGTGCCAGCAGATCCGGGACAGGGGGCAATCAGCCCCAGCATTTT
D gene: TRBD1
clone size: few
J gene: TRBJ1-5
V gene: TRBV28

CDR3 protein: CSVGDFERTSGRVVVETQYF
CDR3 DNA: TGCAGCGTTGGCGACTTTGAGCGGACTAGCGGGAGGGTTGTAGTTGAGACCCAGTACTTC
D gene: TRBD2
clone size: .
J gene: TRBJ2-5
V gene: TRBV29-1

CDR3 protein: CASSAVGLADYNEQFF
CDR3 DNA: TGTGCCAGCAGTGCAGTCGGACTAGCGGATTACAATGAGCAGTTCTTC
D gene: TRBD2
clone size: .
J gene: TRBJ2-1
V gene: TRBV25-1

CDR3 protein: CASSSRGGSELYGYTF
CDR3 DNA: TGTGCCAGCAGTTCCCGGGGAGGATCAGAGTTGTATGGCTACACCTTC
D gene: .
clone size: few
J gene: TRBJ1-2
V gene: TRBV27

CDR3 protein: CSVDNRGDYGYTF
CDR3 DNA: TGCAGCGTTGACAACCGTGGGGACTATGGCTACACCTTC
D gene: .
clone size: .
J gene: TRBJ1-2
V gene: TRBV29-1

CDR3 protein: CSVDLTLSHTSGRADEQFF
CDR3 DNA: TGCAGCGTTGATCTCACTTTGTCCCACACTAGCGGGAGGGCCGATGAGCAGTTCTTC
D gene: TRBD2
clone size: once
J gene: TRBJ2-1
V gene: TRBV29-1

CDR3 protein: CASSLAHGGTDTQYF
CDR3 DNA: TGTGCCAGCAGCTTAGCTCACGGTGGGACAGATACGCAGTATTTT
D gene: .
clone size: .
J gene: TRBJ2-3
V gene: TRBV7-6

CDR3 protein: CASSPRQGWFYEQFF
CDR3 DNA: TGTGCCAGCAGCCCACGACAGGGCTGGTTCTATGAGCAGTTCTTC
D gene: TRBD1
clone size: once
J gene: TRBJ2-1
V gene: TRBV5-4

CDR3 protein: CAAGRTPVYEQYF
CDR3 DNA: TGTGCCGCTGGCCGGACCCCAGTCTACGAGCAGTACTTC
D gene: .
clone size: .
J gene: TRBJ2-7
V gene: TRBV28

CDR3 protein: CASSLGLAGEQYF
CDR3 DNA: TGTGCCAGCAGCTTAGGTCTAGCTGGAGAGCAGTACTTC
D gene: .
clone size: once
J gene: TRBJ2-7
V gene: TRBV7-9

CDR3 protein: CASIGIGEQYF
CDR3 DNA: TGTGCCAGCATCGGGATCGGCGAGCAGTACTTC
D gene: .
clone size: .
J gene: TRBJ2-7
V gene: TRBV6-5

CDR3 protein: CASRRGPDTEAFF
CDR3 DNA: TGTGCCAGTAGGAGAGGTCCGGACACTGAAGCTTTCTTT
D gene: .
clone size: .
J gene: TRBJ1-1
V gene: TRBV19

CDR3 protein: CASSLTVGEKLFF
CDR3 DNA: TGTGCCAGCAGCCTGACAGTCGGTGAAAAACTGTTTTTT
D gene: .
clone size: .
J gene: TRBJ1-4
V gene: TRBV7-9

CDR3 protein: CATVTSGRISSYEQYF
CDR3 DNA: TGTGCCACCGTGACTAGCGGGAGGATCAGCTCCTACGAGCAGTACTTC
D gene: TRBD2
clone size: .
J gene: TRBJ2-7
V gene: TRBV28

CDR3 protein: CASSLGDLSSYEQYF
CDR3 DNA: TGTGCCAGCAGTTTGGGGGACTTGAGCTCCTACGAGCAGTACTTC
D gene: .
clone size: .
J gene: TRBJ2-7
V gene: TRBV28

CDR3 protein: CASSLYWPTDTQYF
CDR3 DNA: TGTGCCAGCAGTTTATATTGGCCGACAGATACGCAGTATTTT
D gene: .
clone size: .
J gene: TRBJ2-3
V gene: TRBV27

CDR3 protein: CASSVAQWGVGQQTQYF
CDR3 DNA: TGTGCCAGCAGCGTAGCCCAATGGGGGGTAGGCCAACAGACCCAGTACTTC
D gene: .
clone size: .
J gene: TRBJ2-5
V gene: TRBV9

CDR3 protein: CASSADLRWTNEKLFF
CDR3 DNA: TGTGCCAGCAGTGCAGATCTAAGGTGGACTAATGAAAAACTGTTTTTT
D gene: .
clone size: .
J gene: TRBJ1-4
V gene: TRBV2

CDR3 protein: CATTKHTGELFF
CDR3 DNA: TGTGCCACCACAAAACACACCGGGGAGCTGTTTTTT
D gene: .
clone size: .
J gene: TRBJ2-2
V gene: TRBV6-6

CDR3 protein: CASGLVPGDGQFF
CDR3 DNA: TGTGCTAGTGGTTTGGTACCGGGGGACGGGCAGTTCTTC
D gene: .
clone size: .
J gene: TRBJ2-1
V gene: TRBV12-5

CDR3 protein: CASSYEEGGHEQYF
CDR3 DNA: TGTGCCAGCAGTTACGAGGAGGGGGGCCACGAGCAGTACTTC
D gene: .
clone size: .
J gene: TRBJ2-7
V gene: TRBV6-5

CDR3 protein: CASSKRQGGNQPQHF
CDR3 DNA: TGTGCCAGCAGTAAAAGACAGGGAGGCAATCAGCCCCAGCATTTT
D gene: TRBD1
clone size: .
J gene: TRBJ1-5
V gene: TRBV6-5

CDR3 protein: CASSLAGGSYEQYF
CDR3 DNA: TGTGCCAGCAGCTTAGCGGGGGGATCCTACGAGCAGTACTTC
D gene: TRBD2
clone size: .
J gene: TRBJ2-7
V gene: TRBV7-3

CDR3 protein: CASTSVAGHRNQPQHF
CDR3 DNA: TGTGCCAGCACCTCTGTCGCCGGGCATCGCAATCAGCCCCAGCATTTT
D gene: .
clone size: .
J gene: TRBJ1-5
V gene: TRBV13

CDR3 protein: CASSLETGRTEAFF
CDR3 DNA: TGCGCCAGCAGCTTGGAGACAGGGCGCACTGAAGCTTTCTTT
D gene: TRBD1
clone size: .
J gene: TRBJ1-1
V gene: TRBV5-1

CDR3 protein: CASSSQGATDTQYF
CDR3 DNA: TGTGCCAGCAGTTCACAGGGAGCAACAGATACGCAGTATTTT
D gene: .
clone size: once
J gene: TRBJ2-3
V gene: TRBV28

CDR3 protein: CSVDRSGSSYNEQFF
CDR3 DNA: TGCAGCGTTGACCGTAGCGGGAGCTCCTACAATGAGCAGTTCTTC
D gene: TRBD2
clone size: .
J gene: TRBJ2-1
V gene: TRBV29-1

CDR3 protein: CASSLISDRVGSEKLFF
CDR3 DNA: TGTGCCAGCAGCTTAATCTCGGACAGGGTAGGATCTGAAAAACTGTTTTTT
D gene: TRBD1
clone size: once
J gene: TRBJ1-4
V gene: TRBV7-9

CDR3 protein: CASSEGLGTQPQHF
CDR3 DNA: TGTGCCAGCAGTGAGGGGTTGGGAACTCAGCCCCAGCATTTT
D gene: .
clone size: .
J gene: TRBJ1-5
V gene: TRBV2

CDR3 protein: CASSHDVDQPQHF
CDR3 DNA: TGCGCCAGCAGCCATGACGTCGATCAGCCCCAGCATTTT
D gene: .
clone size: .
J gene: TRBJ1-5
V gene: TRBV5-1

CDR3 protein: CASSERTGTGSGYTF
CDR3 DNA: TGTGCCAGCAGCGAGCGAACCGGGACAGGGAGTGGCTACACCTTC
D gene: TRBD1
clone size: few
J gene: TRBJ1-2
V gene: TRBV9

CDR3 protein: CASRAHGLAGSTDTQYF
CDR3 DNA: TGCGCCAGCAGAGCCCATGGGCTAGCGGGGAGCACAGATACGCAGTATTTT
D gene: TRBD2
clone size: .
J gene: TRBJ2-3
V gene: TRBV5-1

CDR3 protein: CASSVPQGPPYEQYF
CDR3 DNA: TGTGCCAGCAGTGTCCCCCAGGGTCCCCCATACGAGCAGTACTTC
D gene: .
clone size: .
J gene: TRBJ2-7
V gene: TRBV2

CDR3 protein: CASSLSTGQETQYF
CDR3 DNA: TGTGCCAGCAGCTTAAGTACAGGCCAAGAGACCCAGTACTTC
D gene: .
clone size: .
J gene: TRBJ2-5
V gene: TRBV13

CDR3 protein: CATSRARQENEQFF
CDR3 DNA: TGTGCCACCAGCCGAGCTCGACAAGAAAATGAGCAGTTCTTC
D gene: .
clone size: .
J gene: TRBJ2-1
V gene: TRBV15

CDR3 protein: CASMDRPGQETQYF
CDR3 DNA: TGTGCCAGCATGGACAGGCCTGGACAAGAGACCCAGTACTTC
D gene: TRBD1
clone size: .
J gene: TRBJ2-5
V gene: TRBV27

CDR3 protein: CASSQVLGAGSYEQYF
CDR3 DNA: TGCGCCAGCAGCCAAGTTCTGGGGGCCGGGTCCTACGAGCAGTACTTC
D gene: .
clone size: .
J gene: TRBJ2-7
V gene: TRBV4-1

CDR3 protein: CASSLAPGSGPGEQYF
CDR3 DNA: TGTGCCAGCAGCTTAGCTCCAGGGTCCGGTCCGGGCGAGCAGTACTTC
D gene: .
clone size: .
J gene: TRBJ2-7
V gene: TRBV11-2